The rows below give T cell receptor beta chains drawn from one sample of a study of PD-1 blockade in mismatch repair-deficient tumors. Produced via immunoSEQ multiplex PCR; TCRdb's table is partial and in-frame only. The sample holds roughly 48,000 clones, approximately 80% seen once. The source was PBMCs, collected before pembrolizumab treatment. These receptors came from an adult with mismatch repair-deficient cancer. Both conserved end residues are part of each CDR3. A D gene is named only where the DNA matches it firmly. Size tells how often a clone was seen (once, few, many) or the class of an expanded clone, and some rows leave it out.

- - TRBJ2-7 TRBV4-2 TGTGCCAGCAGCCAAGACTCCTACGAGCAGTACTTC CASSQDSYEQYF
- TRBD1 TRBJ2-1 TRBV5-1 TGCGCCAGCAGCCCGAGGACAGGGACCTACAATGAGCAGTTCTTC CASSPRTGTYNEQFF
- TRBD1 TRBJ1-2 TRBV19 TGTGCCGGAAAACTACAGGGGGCGCAGGGCTACACCTTC CAGKLQGAQGYTF
few TRBD1 TRBJ2-2 TRBV13 TGTGCCAGCAGCACAGGGGGGACCGGGGAGCTGTTTTTT CASSTGGTGELFF
- TRBD1 TRBJ2-1 TRBV6-1 TGTGCCAGCAGTGAACAGTTGCGGGACAGGGTCTTTAGCTCCTACAATGAGCAGTTCTTC CASSEQLRDRVFSSYNEQFF
- - TRBJ1-3 TRBV7-2 TGTGCCAGCAGCTTAAGTTCCTCTGGAAACACCATATATTTT CASSLSSSGNTIYF
- TRBD1 TRBJ1-1 TRBV5-6 TGTGCCAGCAGCACAGGGACAGGGGCAGGCACTGAAGCTTTCTTT CASSTGTGAGTEAFF
- - TRBJ1-1 TRBV10-3 TGTGCCATCAGTGAGTCCGGGGGGAACACTGAAGCTTTCTTT CAISESGGNTEAFF
- TRBD1 TRBJ1-4 TRBV27 TGTGCCAGCAGTTCAGGGGGCCTGGAAAAACTGTTTTTT CASSSGGLEKLFF
- - TRBJ1-2 TRBV6-5 TGTGCCAGCCGGTCTGACGGACCTAACTATGGCTACACCTTC CASRSDGPNYGYTF
- - TRBJ2-5 TRBV9 TGTGCCAGCAGCGTACCTGGACTGCAAGAGACCCAGTACTTC CASSVPGLQETQYF
few TRBD2 TRBJ2-1 TRBV6-8 TGTGCCAGCAGGAAGGTCCTAGCGGGAGGAAACAATGAGCAGTTCTTC CASRKVLAGGNNEQFF
- - TRBJ2-7 TRBV5-1 TGCGCCAGCAGCTTGGGTGGTAGCGGAGGGACCTACGAGCAGTACTTC CASSLGGSGGTYEQYF
- TRBD2 TRBJ2-7 TRBV2 TGTGCCAGCAGTGATATTTACACGTTGACTAGCGCCTACGAGCAGTACTTC CASSDIYTLTSAYEQYF
few - TRBJ2-1 TRBV5-4 TGTGCCAGCAGCTTGGAACTAGCTGACTACAATGAGCAGTTCTTC CASSLELADYNEQFF
- - TRBJ2-2 TRBV5-1 TGCGCCAGCAGCAGCGGACAGAACACCGGGGAGCTGTTTTTT CASSSGQNTGELFF
- - TRBJ2-5 TRBV12-5 TGTGCTAGTGGGGGGGATTCAGGCAGGGTATATCAAGAGACCCAGTACTTC CASGGDSGRVYQETQYF
- - TRBJ2-1 TRBV5-1 TGCGCCAGCAGCTTGGTTAGCGAGGTTGAGCAGTTCTTC CASSLVSEVEQFF
few - TRBJ2-7 TRBV7-3 TGTGCCAGCAGCTTCTCCCGGGACCACGAGCAGTACTTC CASSFSRDHEQYF
few TRBD1 TRBJ2-1 TRBV9 TGTGCCAGCAGCGTAGGAGGATTGGACAGGGGTTCTGAGCAGTTCTTC CASSVGGLDRGSEQFF
- - TRBJ1-1 TRBV29-1 TGCAGCGCCCAAACAGGGAGCCCTGAAGCTTTCTTT CSAQTGSPEAFF
- - TRBJ1-1 TRBV2 TGTGCCAGCAGTGAGTCGGGGCTAAACATGAACACTGAAGCTTTCTTT CASSESGLNMNTEAFF
- TRBD2 TRBJ2-7 TRBV4-2 TGTGCCAGCAGCACCGGGACTAGGGCCTACGAGCAGTACTTC CASSTGTRAYEQYF
- - TRBJ1-2 TRBV5-1 TGCGCCAGCAGCCCGTCGGGCGAGTTGGGGAATGGCTACACCTTC CASSPSGELGNGYTF
- TRBD2 TRBJ2-1 TRBV4-1 TGCGCCAGCAGCCAAGGTCTAGCGGAGAGAATCAATGAGCAGTTCTTC CASSQGLAERINEQFF
- - TRBJ1-5 TRBV19 TGTGCCAGTAGCTGGGGGCCTCAGCCCCAGCATTTT CASSWGPQPQHF
- TRBD2 TRBJ2-5 TRBV7-2 TGTGCCAGCAGTAGAGCGGGAGGGGGGGAGACCCAGTACTTC CASSRAGGGETQYF
- TRBD2 TRBJ2-1 TRBV19 TGTGCCAGTAGCCCGACTACTAGCGGGGGCTACAATGAGCAGTTCTTC CASSPTTSGGYNEQFF
- - TRBJ2-3 TRBV18 TGTGCCAGCTCACCAGGGAGCGATACGCAGTATTTT CASSPGSDTQYF
few - TRBJ1-4 TRBV7-9 TGTGCCAGCAGCGCGGGACGGGAAAATGAAAAACTGTTTTTT CASSAGRENEKLFF
- TRBD2 TRBJ2-7 TRBV6-5 TGTGCCAGCAGTTACAGTACTAGCGGGACCTACGAGCAGTACTTC CASSYSTSGTYEQYF
- - TRBJ1-1 TRBV27 TGTGCCAGCAGTACCCAAACAGAGTCTGAAGCTTTCTTT CASSTQTESEAFF
few - TRBJ2-7 TRBV2 TGTGCCAGCAGTGATCTCGCAGGGAGCCCCGAGCAGTACTTC CASSDLAGSPEQYF
- - TRBJ1-1 TRBV19 TGTGCCAGTAGTATGGGCAGGTTAAACACTGAAGCTTTCTTT CASSMGRLNTEAFF
few TRBD1 TRBJ1-3 TRBV14 TGTGCCAGCAGCCAACTCACAGGGGGCCCTGGAAACACCATATATTTT CASSQLTGGPGNTIYF
- - TRBJ2-3 TRBV11-2 TGTGCCAGCAGCTTAGGCGGGGGCTGGGGCACAGATACGCAGTATTTT CASSLGGGWGTDTQYF
- - TRBJ1-2 TRBV28 TGTGCCAGCAGTTTAGGCACTTCCTATGGCTACACCTTC CASSLGTSYGYTF
- TRBD1 TRBJ2-1 TRBV6-1 TGTGCCAGCAGTAGGGGGCGCAATGAGCAGTTCTTC CASSRGRNEQFF
- - TRBJ2-3 TRBV14 TGTGCCAGCAGCCCGATCAACTTTGAGAGCGCAGATACGCAGTATTTT CASSPINFESADTQYF
- - TRBJ2-7 TRBV11-2 TGTGCCAGCAGCTTCGAACCCTGGGGCTCCGAGCAGTACTTC CASSFEPWGSEQYF
- TRBD1 TRBJ1-5 TRBV19 TGTGCCAGTAGTATCTGGACAGGGGACGATCAGCCCCAGCATTTT CASSIWTGDDQPQHF
- - TRBJ1-1 TRBV5-8 TGTGCCAGCAGCTTGGGTCACGTGGGGGACACTGAAGCTTTCTTT CASSLGHVGDTEAFF
- - TRBJ2-5 TRBV6-1 TGTGCCAGCAGTGCCCAGGTACAGTCGCAAGAGACCCAGTACTTC CASSAQVQSQETQYF
few TRBD2 TRBJ2-7 TRBV28 TGTGCCAGCAGTTTAGGGCTAGCGGTTAGCGAGCAGTACTTC CASSLGLAVSEQYF
few - TRBJ1-2 TRBV5-1 TGCGCCAGCACCATGGACATAGGCTATGGCTACACCTTC CASTMDIGYGYTF
- - TRBJ2-2 TRBV4-3 TGCGCCAGCAGCCAAGATCTGGCCGGGGAGCTGTTTTTT CASSQDLAGELFF
once - TRBJ1-4 TRBV6-6 TGTGCCAGCAGTCCAGGGAACTTCGGTGAAAAACTGTTTTTT CASSPGNFGEKLFF
- TRBD2 TRBJ2-3 TRBV28 TGTGCCAGCAGTCCGACGTGGAGCGGGAGGCTATACCTAACTAGCACAGATACGCAGTATTTT CASSPTWSGRLYLTSTDTQYF
- - TRBJ1-1 TRBV7-9 TGTGCCAGCAGCCCCCTCGTCCCCTCGGGCACTGAAGCTTTCTTT CASSPLVPSGTEAFF
- TRBD2 TRBJ2-1 TRBV9 TGTGCCAGCTCCGGGGCCCTAGCGGGAGGTAATGAGCAGTTCTTC CASSGALAGGNEQFF
- TRBD1 TRBJ2-1 TRBV5-4 TGTGCCAGCAGCTTTCAGGGGGCGTTCAATGAGCAGTTCTTC CASSFQGAFNEQFF
- - TRBJ1-5 TRBV28 TGTGCCAGCAGTATAGTAGGACAGTCCAATCAGCCCCAGCATTTT CASSIVGQSNQPQHF
few TRBD2 TRBJ2-1 TRBV7-2 TGTGCCAGCAGCTTAGCCCTCTCCGGGACTATCCACAATGAGCAGTTCTTC CASSLALSGTIHNEQFF
- - TRBJ2-1 TRBV5-1 TGCGCCAGCAGCTTTTCACCTGATAACGACAATGAGCAGTTCTTC CASSFSPDNDNEQFF
once TRBD1 TRBJ1-2 TRBV28 TGTGCCAGCAGTTTAATTCATTCGACAGGGTCTTCCGGCTACACCTTC CASSLIHSTGSSGYTF